This note documents a single TCR beta chain sequence. The data were obtained in a study of CD8 T cells in Susac syndrome. cDNA came from roughly 0.53 to 1 ug RNA primed by random hexamers. TCRdb reanalysed the immunoSEQ multiplex PCR reads using MiXCR and keeps one entry per CDR3 protein. The repertoire holds roughly 200,000 distinct CDR3 sequences, with approximately 95% as singletons. The CDR3 has 15 amino acids. V lost 2 bases and J lost 2; bases outside the gene matches: 3. Germline loops: CDR1 SGHRS, CDR2 YFSETQ. The chain is built from TRBV5-1 and TRBJ2-1, with 8 bases lining up with TRBD1. The sample was CD4+ T cells from PBMCs. The TCR was taken from a human donor in good health. DNA of the CDR3: TGCGCCAGCAGCTTAGGGGGACAGGCCTACAATGAGCAGTTCTTC. Its protein product is CASSLGGQAYNEQFF. Combining the CDR3 with reference TRBV5-1 and TRBJ2-1 gives the whole variable domain KAGVTQTPRYLIKTRGQQVTLSCSPISGHRSVSWYQQTPGQGLQFLFEYFSETQRNKGNFPGRFSGRQFSNSRSEMNVSTLELGDSALYLCASSLGGQAYNEQFFGPGTRLTVL.